What follows is one TCR beta chain and its context. Antigen: not known. This entry belongs to a study of shared clonotypes between healthy human individuals. As for the study in general: Three plates were used per donor for CD4 naive, three for CD4 memory, two for CD8 naive and one for CD8 memory. Overall study findings and caveats: Only blood samples were collected, and tissue repertoires likely differ.

Over several immunoSEQ plates, each subset's genomic DNA was distributed in even portions. The method was immunoSEQ multiplex PCR; TCRdb's version includes in-frame clones alone and lacks a portion of them. This sample has more than 2 million clones, with just over 90% found just once. The naive CD8 fraction comprised CD45RO-negative cells positively selected for CCR7 and excluded terminally differentiated effector memory CD45RA+ cells. Donors had no recently reported acute infections or vaccinations and were HIV-negative. The receptor was derived from a man younger than 30 in good health. Some clones in this sample may be carry-over from other donors' samples. The source material was naive CD8+ T cells from PBMCs.

DNA for the CDR3: TGTGCCAGCAGCTTCAACCCGACTTTCGGTTACAATGAGCAGTTCTTC. Its translation: CASSFNPTFGYNEQFF. This rearrangement joins TRBV7-9 to TRBJ2-1; no definite D call. CDR3 size: 16 residues. Trimming took 3 bases from V and 4 from J, leaving 16 bases between them. Germline CDR1 and CDR2: SEHNR and FQNEAQ (reference sequence). Based on the CDR3 plus reference TRBV7-9 and TRBJ2-1, the full variable domain is DTGVSQNPRHKITKRGQNVTFRCDPISEHNRLYWYRQTLGQGPEFLTYFQNEAQLEKSRLLSDRFSAERPKGSFSTLEIQRTEQGDSAMYLCASSFNPTFGYNEQFFGPGTRLTVL.